Sequencing of this TCR beta chain was carried out in a study of T cell repertoires in cytomegalovirus infection. At the level of the study: Newly reported HLA-C-restricted and thoroughly characterized HLA-B-restricted CMV epitopes were employed.

Points on this clonotype: Its antigen is not known.

TCRdb re-derived calls from the reads in MiXCR, one entry per CDR3 protein. The sample holds around 100,000 distinct CDR3 sequences, around 40% seen once. The CDR3 is 13 residues long. V was clipped by 2 bases and J by 2 bases, with 7 bases between them. Germline V CDR1 and CDR2: MNHEY, SVGEGT. This receptor was identified in a human donor in good health (CMV status not recorded). Some clones in this sample may be carry-over from other donors' samples. This material consisted of CD8+ T cells from cultured PBMCs, taken from culture after CMV antigen stimulation. V usage is TRBV6-2 or TRBV6-3 and J usage is TRBJ2-7, with D unclear. CDR3 DNA sequence: TGTGCCAGCAGTTACGTGACACCCTACGAGCAGTACTTC. This translates into CASSYVTPYEQYF.